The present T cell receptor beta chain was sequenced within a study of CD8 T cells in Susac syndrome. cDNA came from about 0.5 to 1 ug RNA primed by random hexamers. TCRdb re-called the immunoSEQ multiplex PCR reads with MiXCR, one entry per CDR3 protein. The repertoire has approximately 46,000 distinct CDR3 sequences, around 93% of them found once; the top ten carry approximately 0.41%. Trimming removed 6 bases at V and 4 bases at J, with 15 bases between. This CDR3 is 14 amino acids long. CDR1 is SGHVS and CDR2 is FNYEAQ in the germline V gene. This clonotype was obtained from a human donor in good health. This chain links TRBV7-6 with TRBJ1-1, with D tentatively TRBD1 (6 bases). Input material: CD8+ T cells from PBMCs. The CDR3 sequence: CASSYHQGSTEAFF. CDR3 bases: TGTGCCAGCAGTTACCACCAGGGGTCCACTGAAGCTTTCTTT.